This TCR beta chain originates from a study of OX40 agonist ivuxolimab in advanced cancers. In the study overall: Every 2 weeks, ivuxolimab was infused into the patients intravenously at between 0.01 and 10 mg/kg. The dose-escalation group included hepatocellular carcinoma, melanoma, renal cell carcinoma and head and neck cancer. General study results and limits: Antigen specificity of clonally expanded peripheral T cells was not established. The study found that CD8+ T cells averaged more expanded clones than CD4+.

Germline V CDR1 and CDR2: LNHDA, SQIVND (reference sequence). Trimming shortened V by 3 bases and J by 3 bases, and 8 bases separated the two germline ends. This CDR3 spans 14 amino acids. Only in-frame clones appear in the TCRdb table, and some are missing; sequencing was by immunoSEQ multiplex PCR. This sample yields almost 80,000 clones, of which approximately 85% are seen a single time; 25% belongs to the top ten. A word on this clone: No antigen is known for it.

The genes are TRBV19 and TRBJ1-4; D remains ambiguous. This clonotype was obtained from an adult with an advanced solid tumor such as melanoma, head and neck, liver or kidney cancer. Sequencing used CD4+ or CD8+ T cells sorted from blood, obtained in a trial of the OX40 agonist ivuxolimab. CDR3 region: CASSIFGSNEKLFF. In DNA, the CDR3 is TGTGCCAGTAGTATTTTCGGATCTAATGAAAAACTGTTTTTT.